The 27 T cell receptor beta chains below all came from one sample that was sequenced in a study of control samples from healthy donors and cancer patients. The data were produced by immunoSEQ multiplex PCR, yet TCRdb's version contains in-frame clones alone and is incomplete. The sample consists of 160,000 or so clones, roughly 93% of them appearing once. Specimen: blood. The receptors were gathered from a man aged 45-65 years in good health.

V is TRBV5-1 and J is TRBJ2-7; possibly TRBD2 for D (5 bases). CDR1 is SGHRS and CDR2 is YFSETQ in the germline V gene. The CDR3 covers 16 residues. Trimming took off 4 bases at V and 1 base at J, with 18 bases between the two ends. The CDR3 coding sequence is TGCGCCAGCAGCCCCCTAGGTGGGAGATTTTCCTACGAGCAGTACTTC. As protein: CASSPLGGRFSYEQYF.

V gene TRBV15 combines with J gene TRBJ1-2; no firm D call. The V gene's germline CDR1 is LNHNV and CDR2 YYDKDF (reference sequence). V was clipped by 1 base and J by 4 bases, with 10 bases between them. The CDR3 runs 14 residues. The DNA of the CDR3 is TGTGCCACCAGCAGAGTAGCCAGTCTCTATGGCTACACCTTC. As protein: CATSRVASLYGYTF.

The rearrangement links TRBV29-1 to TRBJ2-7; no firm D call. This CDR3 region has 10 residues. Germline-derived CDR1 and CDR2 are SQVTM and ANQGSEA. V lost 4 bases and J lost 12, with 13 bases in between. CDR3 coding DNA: TGCAGCGTTGGAGGATTCCCTCGGTACTTC. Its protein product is CSVGGFPRYF.

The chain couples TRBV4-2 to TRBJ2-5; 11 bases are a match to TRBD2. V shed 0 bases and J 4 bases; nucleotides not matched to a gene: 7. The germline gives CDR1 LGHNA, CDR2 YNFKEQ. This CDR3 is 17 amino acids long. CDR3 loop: CASSQDYQTSGRETQYF. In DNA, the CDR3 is TGTGCCAGCAGCCAAGATTACCAAACTAGCGGGAGAGAGACCCAGTACTTC.

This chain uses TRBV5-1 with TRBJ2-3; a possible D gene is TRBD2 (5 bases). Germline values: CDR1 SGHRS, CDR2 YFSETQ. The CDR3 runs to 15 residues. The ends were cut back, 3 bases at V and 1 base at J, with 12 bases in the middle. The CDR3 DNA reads TGCGCCAGCAGCTCCGGTTGGACTGGCACAGATACGCAGTATTTT. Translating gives CASSSGWTGTDTQYF.

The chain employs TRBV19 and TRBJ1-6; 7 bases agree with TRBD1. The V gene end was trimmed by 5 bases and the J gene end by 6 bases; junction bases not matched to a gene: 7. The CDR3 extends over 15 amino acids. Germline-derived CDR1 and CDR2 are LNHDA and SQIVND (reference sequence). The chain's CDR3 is CASSPPGQFNSPLHF. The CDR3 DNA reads TGTGCCAGTAGTCCACCGGGACAGTTTAATTCACCCCTCCACTTT.

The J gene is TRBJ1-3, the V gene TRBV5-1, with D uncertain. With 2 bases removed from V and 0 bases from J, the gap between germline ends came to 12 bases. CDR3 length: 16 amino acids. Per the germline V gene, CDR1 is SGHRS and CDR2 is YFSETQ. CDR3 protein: CASSLGWQSSGNTIYF. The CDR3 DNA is TGCGCCAGCAGCTTAGGATGGCAGAGCTCTGGAAACACCATATATTTT. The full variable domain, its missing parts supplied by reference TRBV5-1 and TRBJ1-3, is KAGVTQTPRYLIKTRGQQVTLSCSPISGHRSVSWYQQTPGQGLQFLFEYFSETQRNKGNFPGRFSGRQFSNSRSEMNVSTLELGDSALYLCASSLGWQSSGNTIYFGEGSWLTVV.

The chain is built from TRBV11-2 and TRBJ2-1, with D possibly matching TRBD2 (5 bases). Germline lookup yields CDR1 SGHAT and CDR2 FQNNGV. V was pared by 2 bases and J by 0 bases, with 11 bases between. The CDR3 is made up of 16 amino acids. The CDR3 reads CASSLLDYHSYNEQFF. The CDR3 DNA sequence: TGTGCCAGCAGCTTACTAGACTACCACTCCTACAATGAGCAGTTCTTC.

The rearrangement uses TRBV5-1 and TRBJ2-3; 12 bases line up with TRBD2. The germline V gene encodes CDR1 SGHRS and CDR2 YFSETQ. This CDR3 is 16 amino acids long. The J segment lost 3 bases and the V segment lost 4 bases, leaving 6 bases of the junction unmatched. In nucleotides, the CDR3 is TGCGCCAGCAGCCGACTAGCGGGAGATGGAACAGATACGCAGTATTTT. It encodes CASSRLAGDGTDTQYF.

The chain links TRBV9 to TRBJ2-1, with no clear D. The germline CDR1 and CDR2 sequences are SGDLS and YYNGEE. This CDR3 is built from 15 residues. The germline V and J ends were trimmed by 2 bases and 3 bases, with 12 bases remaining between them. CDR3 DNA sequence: TGTGCCAGCAGCGTCGGCCTTTTCGGCTACAATGAGCAGTTCTTC. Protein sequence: CASSVGLFGYNEQFF.

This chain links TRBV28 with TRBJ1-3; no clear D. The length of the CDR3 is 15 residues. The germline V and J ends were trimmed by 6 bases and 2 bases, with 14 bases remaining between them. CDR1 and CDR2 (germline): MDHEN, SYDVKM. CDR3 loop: CASSLAVRTGNTIYF. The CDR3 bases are TGTGCCAGCAGCCTCGCCGTAAGAACTGGAAACACCATATATTTT.

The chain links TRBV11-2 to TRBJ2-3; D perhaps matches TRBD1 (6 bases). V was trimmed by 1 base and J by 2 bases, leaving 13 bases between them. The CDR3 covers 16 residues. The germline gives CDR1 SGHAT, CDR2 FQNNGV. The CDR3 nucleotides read TGTGCCAGCAGCTTAGGGAACAGGGTGTCCACAGATACGCAGTATTTT. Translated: CASSLGNRVSTDTQYF. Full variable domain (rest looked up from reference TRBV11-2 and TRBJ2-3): EAGVAQSPRYKIIEKRQSVAFWCNPISGHATLYWYQQILGQGPKLLIQFQNNGVVDDSQLPKDRFSAERLKGVDSTLKIQPAKLEDSAVYLCASSLGNRVSTDTQYFGPGTRLTVL.

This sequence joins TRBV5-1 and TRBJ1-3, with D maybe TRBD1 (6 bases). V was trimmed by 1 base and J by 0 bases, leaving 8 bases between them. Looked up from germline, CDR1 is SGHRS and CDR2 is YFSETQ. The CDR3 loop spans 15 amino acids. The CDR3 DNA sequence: TGCGCCAGCAGCTTGTGGGACAACTCTGGAAACACCATATATTTT. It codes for CASSLWDNSGNTIYF.

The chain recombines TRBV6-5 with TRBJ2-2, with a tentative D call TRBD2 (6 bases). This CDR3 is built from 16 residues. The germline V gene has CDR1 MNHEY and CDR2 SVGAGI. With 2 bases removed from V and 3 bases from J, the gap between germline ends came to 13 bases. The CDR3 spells CASSYLLASDTGELFF. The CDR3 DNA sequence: TGTGCCAGCAGTTACCTACTAGCATCTGACACCGGGGAGCTGTTTTTT.

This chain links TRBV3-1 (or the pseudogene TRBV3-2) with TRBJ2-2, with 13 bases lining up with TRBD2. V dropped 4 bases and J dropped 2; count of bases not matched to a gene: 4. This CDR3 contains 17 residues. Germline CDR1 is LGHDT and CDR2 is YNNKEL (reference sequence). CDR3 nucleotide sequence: TGTGCCAGCAGCCGCCGACTAGCGGGAGGCAACACCGGGGAGCTGTTTTTT. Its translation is CASSRRLAGGNTGELFF.

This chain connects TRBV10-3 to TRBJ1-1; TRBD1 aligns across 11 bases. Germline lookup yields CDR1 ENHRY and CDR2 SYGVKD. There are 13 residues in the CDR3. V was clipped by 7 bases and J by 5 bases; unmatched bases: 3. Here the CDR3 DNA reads TGTGCCATCATAGGGACAGGGGGGACTGAAGCTTTCTTT. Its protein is CAIIGTGGTEAFF.

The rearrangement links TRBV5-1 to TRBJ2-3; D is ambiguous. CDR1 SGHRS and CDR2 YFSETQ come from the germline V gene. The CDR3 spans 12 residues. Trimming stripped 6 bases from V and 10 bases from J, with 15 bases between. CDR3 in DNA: TGCGCCAGCACCAGAGATCTGTCGGCGCAGTATTTT. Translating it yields CASTRDLSAQYF.

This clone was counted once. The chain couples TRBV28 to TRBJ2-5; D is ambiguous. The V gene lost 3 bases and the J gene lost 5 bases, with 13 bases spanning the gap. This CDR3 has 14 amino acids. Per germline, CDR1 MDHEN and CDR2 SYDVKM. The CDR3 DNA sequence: TGTGCCAGCAGTTTCCCCCCCAAATACGAGACCCAGTACTTC. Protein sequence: CASSFPPKYETQYF.

The CDR3 spells CATSREGASSGNTIYF. Written as DNA, the CDR3 is TGTGCCACCAGCAGAGAGGGGGCTTCGTCTGGAAACACCATATATTTT. V gene TRBV15 combines with J gene TRBJ1-3; TRBD1 is a possible D gene (6 bases). The CDR3 loop spans 16 amino acids. CDR1 is LNHNV, CDR2 YYDKDF, per germline (reference sequence). The ends were cut back, 0 bases at V and 1 base at J, with 10 bases in the middle. The variable domain in full, completed from reference TRBV15 and TRBJ1-3, reads DAMVIQNPRYQVTQFGKPVTLSCSQTLNHNVMYWYQQKSSQAPKLLFHYYDKDFNNEADTPDNFQSRRPNTSFCFLDIRSPGLGDTAMYLCATSREGASSGNTIYFGEGSWLTVV.

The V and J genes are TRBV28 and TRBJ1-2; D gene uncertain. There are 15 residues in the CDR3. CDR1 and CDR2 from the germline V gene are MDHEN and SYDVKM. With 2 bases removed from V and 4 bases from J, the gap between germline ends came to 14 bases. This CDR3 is CASSLTQARSYGYTF. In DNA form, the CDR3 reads TGTGCCAGCAGTTTAACCCAGGCGAGAAGCTATGGCTACACCTTC.

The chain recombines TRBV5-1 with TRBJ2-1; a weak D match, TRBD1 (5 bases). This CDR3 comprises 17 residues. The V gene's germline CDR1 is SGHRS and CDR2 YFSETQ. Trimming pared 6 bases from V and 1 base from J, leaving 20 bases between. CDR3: CASKTPETEVSYNEQFF. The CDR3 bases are TGCGCCAGCAAAACCCCCGAGACAGAGGTTTCCTACAATGAGCAGTTCTTC.

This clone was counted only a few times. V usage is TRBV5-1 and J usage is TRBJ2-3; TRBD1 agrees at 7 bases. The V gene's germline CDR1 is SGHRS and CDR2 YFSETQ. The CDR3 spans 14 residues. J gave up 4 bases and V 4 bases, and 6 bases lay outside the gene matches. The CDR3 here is CASSPLQGADTQYF. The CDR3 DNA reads TGCGCCAGCAGCCCCCTCCAGGGGGCAGATACGCAGTATTTT.

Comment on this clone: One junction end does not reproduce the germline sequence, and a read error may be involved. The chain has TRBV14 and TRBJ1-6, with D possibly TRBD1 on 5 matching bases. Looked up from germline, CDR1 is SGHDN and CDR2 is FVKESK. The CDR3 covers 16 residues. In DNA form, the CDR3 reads TGTGTCAGCAGCCTGGGGGGGAGCTCCTATAATTCACCCCTCCACTTT. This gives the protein CVSSLGGSSYNSPLHF.

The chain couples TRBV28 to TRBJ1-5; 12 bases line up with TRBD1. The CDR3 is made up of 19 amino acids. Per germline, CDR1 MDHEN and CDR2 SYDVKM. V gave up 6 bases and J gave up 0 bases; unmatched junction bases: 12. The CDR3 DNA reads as TGTGCCAGCAGGCAACCCGGGACAGGGGGCAGCGGTAGCAATCAGCCCCAGCATTTT. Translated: CASRQPGTGGSGSNQPQHF.

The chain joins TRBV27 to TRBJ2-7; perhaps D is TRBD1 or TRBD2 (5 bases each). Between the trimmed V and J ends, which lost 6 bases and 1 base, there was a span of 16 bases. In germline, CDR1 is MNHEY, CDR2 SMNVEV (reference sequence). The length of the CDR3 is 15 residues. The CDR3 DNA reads TGTGCCAGCAGATACATCTGGGACGCTTCCTACGAGCAGTACTTC. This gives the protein CASRYIWDASYEQYF.

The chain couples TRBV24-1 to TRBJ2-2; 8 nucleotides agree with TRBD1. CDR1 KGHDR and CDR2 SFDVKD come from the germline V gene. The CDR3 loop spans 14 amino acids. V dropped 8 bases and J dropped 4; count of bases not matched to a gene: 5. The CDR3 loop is CATMGTGGTGELFF. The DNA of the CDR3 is TGTGCCACCATGGGGACAGGTGGCACCGGGGAGCTGTTTTTT.

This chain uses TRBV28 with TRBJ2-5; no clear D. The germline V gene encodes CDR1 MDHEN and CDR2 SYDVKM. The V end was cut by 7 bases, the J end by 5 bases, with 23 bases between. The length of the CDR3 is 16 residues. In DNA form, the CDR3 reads TGTGCCAGCAACGCCGAACCCCGGACCCTGTTGGAGACCCAGTACTTC. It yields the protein CASNAEPRTLLETQYF.